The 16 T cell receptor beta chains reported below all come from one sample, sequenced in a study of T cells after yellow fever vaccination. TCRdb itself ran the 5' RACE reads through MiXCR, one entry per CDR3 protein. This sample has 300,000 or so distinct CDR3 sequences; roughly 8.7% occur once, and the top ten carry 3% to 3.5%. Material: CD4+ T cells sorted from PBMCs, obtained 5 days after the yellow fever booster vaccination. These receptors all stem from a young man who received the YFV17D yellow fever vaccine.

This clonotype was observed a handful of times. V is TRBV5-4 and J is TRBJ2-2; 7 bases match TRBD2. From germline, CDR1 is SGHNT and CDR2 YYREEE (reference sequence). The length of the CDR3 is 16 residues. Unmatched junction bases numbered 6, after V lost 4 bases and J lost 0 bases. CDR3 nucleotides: TGTGCCAGCAGCCCGGGCGGGACTACGAACACCGGGGAGCTGTTTTTT. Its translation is CASSPGGTTNTGELFF.

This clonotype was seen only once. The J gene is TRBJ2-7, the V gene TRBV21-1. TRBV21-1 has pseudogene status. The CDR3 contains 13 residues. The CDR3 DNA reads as TGTGCCAGCAGCAAGAGGCAGAACTACGAGCAGTACGTC. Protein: CASSKRQNYEQYV.

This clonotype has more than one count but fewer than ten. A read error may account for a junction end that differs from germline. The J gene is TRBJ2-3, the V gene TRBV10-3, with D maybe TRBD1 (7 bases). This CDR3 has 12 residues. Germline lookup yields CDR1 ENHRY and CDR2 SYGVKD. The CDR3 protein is CASGGYGDTQYF. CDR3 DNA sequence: TGCGCATCAGGGGGGTACGGAGATACGCAGTATTTT.

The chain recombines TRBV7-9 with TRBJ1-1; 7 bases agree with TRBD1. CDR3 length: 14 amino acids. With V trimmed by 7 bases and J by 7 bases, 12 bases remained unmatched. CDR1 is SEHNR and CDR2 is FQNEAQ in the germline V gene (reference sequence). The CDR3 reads CASNPTQGVGEAFF. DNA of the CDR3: TGTGCCAGCAACCCCACCCAGGGGGTGGGTGAAGCTTTCTTT.

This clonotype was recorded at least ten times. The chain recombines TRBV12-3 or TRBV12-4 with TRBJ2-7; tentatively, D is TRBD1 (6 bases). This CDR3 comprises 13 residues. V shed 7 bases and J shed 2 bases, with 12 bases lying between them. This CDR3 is CASTPTGTYEQYF. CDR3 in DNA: TGTGCCAGCACCCCGACAGGAACCTACGAGCAGTACTTC.

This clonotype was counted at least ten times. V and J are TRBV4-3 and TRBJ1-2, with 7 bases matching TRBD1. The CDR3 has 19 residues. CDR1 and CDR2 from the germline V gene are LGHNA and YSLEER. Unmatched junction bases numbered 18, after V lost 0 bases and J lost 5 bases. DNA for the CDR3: TGCGCCAGCAGCCAAGATACTGAACAGGGGACTCTACTAGGGTATGGCTACACCTTC. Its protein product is CASSQDTEQGTLLGYGYTF.

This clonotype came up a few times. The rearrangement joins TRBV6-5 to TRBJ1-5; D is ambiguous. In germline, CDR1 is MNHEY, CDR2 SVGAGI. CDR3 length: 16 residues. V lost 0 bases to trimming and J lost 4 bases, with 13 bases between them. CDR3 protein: CASSYSPAGPNQPQHF. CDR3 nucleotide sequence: TGTGCCAGCAGTTACTCCCCCGCCGGACCTAATCAGCCCCAGCATTTT.

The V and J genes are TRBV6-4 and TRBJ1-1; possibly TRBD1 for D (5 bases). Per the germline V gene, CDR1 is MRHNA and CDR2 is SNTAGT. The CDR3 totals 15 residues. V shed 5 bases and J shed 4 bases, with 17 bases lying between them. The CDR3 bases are TGTGCCAGCAGTTCGAAATACGGGGGAAGCACTGAAGCTTTCTTT. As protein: CASSSKYGGSTEAFF.

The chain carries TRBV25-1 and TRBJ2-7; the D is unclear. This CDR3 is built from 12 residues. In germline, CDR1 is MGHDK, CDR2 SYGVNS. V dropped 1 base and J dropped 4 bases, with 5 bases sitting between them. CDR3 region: CASSESPYEQYV. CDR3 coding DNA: TGTGCCAGCAGTGAATCCCCTTACGAGCAGTACGTC.

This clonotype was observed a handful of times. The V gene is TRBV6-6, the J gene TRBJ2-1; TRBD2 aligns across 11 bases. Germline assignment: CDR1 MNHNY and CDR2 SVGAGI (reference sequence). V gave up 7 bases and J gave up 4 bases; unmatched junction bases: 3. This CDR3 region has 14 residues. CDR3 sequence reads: CASTGTSGYNEQFF. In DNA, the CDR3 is TGTGCCAGCACCGGGACTAGCGGATACAATGAGCAGTTCTTC.

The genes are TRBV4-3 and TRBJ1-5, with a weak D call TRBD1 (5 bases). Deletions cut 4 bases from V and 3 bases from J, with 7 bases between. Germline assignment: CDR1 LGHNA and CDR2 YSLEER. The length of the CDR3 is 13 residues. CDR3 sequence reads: CASSRGNNQPQHF. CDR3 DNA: TGCGCCAGCAGCCGGGGGAACAATCAGCCCCAGCATTTT.

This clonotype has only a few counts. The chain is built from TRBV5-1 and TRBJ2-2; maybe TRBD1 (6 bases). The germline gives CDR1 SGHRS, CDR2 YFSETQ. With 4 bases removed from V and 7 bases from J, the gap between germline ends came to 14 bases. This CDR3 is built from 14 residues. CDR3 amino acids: CASSPGQTVGELFF. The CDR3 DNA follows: TGCGCCAGCAGCCCCGGACAGACCGTCGGGGAGCTGTTTTTT.

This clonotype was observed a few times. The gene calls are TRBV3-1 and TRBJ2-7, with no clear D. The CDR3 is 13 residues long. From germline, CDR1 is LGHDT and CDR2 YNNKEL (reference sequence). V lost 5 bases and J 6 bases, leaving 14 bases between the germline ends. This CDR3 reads CASSNGRASEQYF. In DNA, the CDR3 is TGTGCCAGCAGCAACGGGCGAGCGAGCGAGCAGTACTTC.

DNA of the CDR3: TGTGCCAGCAGCTCGCTCCTTAGCGGGTCGCAGTATTTT. Its translation: CASSSLLSGSQYF. This chain uses TRBV7-9 with TRBJ2-3; TRBD2 matches 7 bases. CDR1 and CDR2 (germline): SEHNR, FQNEAQ (reference sequence). The ends lost 4 bases at V and 10 bases at J; junction bases unmatched: 8. The CDR3 runs to 13 residues.

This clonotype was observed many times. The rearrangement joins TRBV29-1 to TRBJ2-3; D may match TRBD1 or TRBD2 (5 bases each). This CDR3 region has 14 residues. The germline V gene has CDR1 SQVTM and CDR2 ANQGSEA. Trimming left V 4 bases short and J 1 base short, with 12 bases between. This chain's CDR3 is CSVGRGRGTDTQYF. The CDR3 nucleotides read TGCAGCGTTGGACGGGGCAGGGGCACAGATACGCAGTATTTT.

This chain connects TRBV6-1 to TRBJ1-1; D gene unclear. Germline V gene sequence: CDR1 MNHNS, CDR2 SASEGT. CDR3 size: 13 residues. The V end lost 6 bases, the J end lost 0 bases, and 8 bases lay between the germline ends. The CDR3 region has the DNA TGTGCCAGCAGAACAGTGATGAACACTGAAGCTTTCTTT. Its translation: CASRTVMNTEAFF.